The 9 T cell receptor beta chains in this list originate from one sample, sequenced in a study of vaccination and CD4 T cells after COVID-19. These receptors' targets are unknown. At the Johns Hopkins FTIC core, DNA taken from cultured CD4+ T cells was sequenced by way of the Oncomine TCR Beta short-read assay. TCRdb re-analysed the PCR reads in MiXCR, keeping a single row per CDR3 protein. Altogether fewer than 25,000 distinct CDR3 sequences are present, about a third being singletons, with the ten largest covering around 2.6%. The time point: late sampling 161 to 241 days after vaccination in three convalescent patients. The treatment was: roughly 10-day PBMC culture with coronavirus spike peptide pools or control peptides (ViraFEST assay). Source: CD4+ T cells from blood, cultured in vitro, taken about 7 months after SARS-CoV-2 vaccination. The receptors shown here come from a human donor who had recovered from COVID-19.

This chain links TRBV6-2 or TRBV6-3 with TRBJ1-1; TRBD1 is a possible D gene (5 bases). CDR3 length: 14 residues. Germline assignment: CDR1 MNHEY and CDR2 SVGEGT. V was pared by 0 bases and J by 3 bases, with 8 bases between. The CDR3 DNA follows: TGTGCCAGCAGTTACTCAGGGACCCACACTGAAGCTTTCTTT. Translated: CASSYSGTHTEAFF.

The J gene is TRBJ2-3, the V gene TRBV5-4, with no clear D. V was clipped by 0 bases and J by 4 bases, with 3 bases between them. The CDR3 loop spans 12 amino acids. CDR1 SGHNT and CDR2 YYREEE come from the germline V gene (reference sequence). For the CDR3, the DNA is TGTGCCAGCAGCTTGGATTCAGATACGCAGTATTTT. Protein: CASSLDSDTQYF.

This clonotype occurred once. The chain recombines TRBV24-1 with TRBJ2-1; 11 bases map to TRBD2. The CDR3 loop spans 17 amino acids. CDR1 and CDR2 (germline): KGHDR, SFDVKD. The trim removed 3 bases at V and 8 bases at J, leaving 11 bases unmatched. The DNA for the CDR3 is TGTGCCACCAGTGATCCCGTAGCGGGAGGGGCGCTTTATGAGCAGTTCTTC. This encodes CATSDPVAGGALYEQFF.

The chain employs TRBV28 and TRBJ1-2, with a weak D call TRBD1 (6 bases). Per germline, CDR1 MDHEN and CDR2 SYDVKM. The CDR3 contains 15 residues. V was trimmed by 5 bases and J by 3 bases, leaving 16 bases between them. The CDR3 region has the DNA TGTGCCAGCAGTCCTCGTGGGGGCTTGGACTATGGCTACACCTTC. Translated: CASSPRGGLDYGYTF.

V usage is TRBV7-9 and J usage is TRBJ2-1; 7 nucleotides agree with TRBD2. Germline V lookup: CDR1 SEHNR, CDR2 FQNEAQ (reference sequence). V dropped 6 bases and J dropped 6; count of bases not matched to a gene: 14. CDR3 size: 16 residues. The CDR3 sequence: CASSSPRDYHLNEQFF. The DNA of the CDR3 is TGTGCCAGCAGTTCACCTAGGGACTACCACCTCAATGAGCAGTTCTTC.

This clonotype came up a few times. This chain links TRBV10-1 with TRBJ2-2, with no clear D. V lost 6 bases to trimming and J lost 3 bases, with 11 bases between them. CDR3 length: 14 residues. Germline lookup yields CDR1 WNHNN and CDR2 SYGVQD (reference sequence). The CDR3 DNA follows: TGCGCCAGCAGACGTTCTGGGGACACCGGGGAGCTGTTTTTT. This codes for CASRRSGDTGELFF.

V usage is TRBV6-1 and J usage is TRBJ1-1, with 7 bases that match TRBD1. CDR3 length: 14 amino acids. The germline CDR1 and CDR2 sequences are MNHNS and SASEGT. V shed 4 bases, J shed 1 base, and the junction held 3 bases outside the gene matches. In nucleotides, the CDR3 is TGTGCCAGCAGTGCGGACAGGAAGAACACTGAAGCTTTCTTT. Translating it yields CASSADRKNTEAFF.

V usage is TRBV7-9 and J usage is TRBJ1-3, with D uncertain. This CDR3 contains 15 residues. V was clipped by 3 bases and J by 3 bases, with 12 bases between them. Germline CDR1 SEHNR, CDR2 FQNEAQ (reference sequence). As DNA, the CDR3 is TGTGCCAGCAGCTTCCTGGGAGGTCGTGGAAACACCATATATTTT. Protein product: CASSFLGGRGNTIYF.

This sequence joins TRBV10-3 and TRBJ1-2; tentatively, D is TRBD1 (5 bases). The CDR3 runs to 14 residues. Germline CDR1 is ENHRY and CDR2 is SYGVKD. With 2 bases removed from V and 7 bases from J, the gap between germline ends came to 14 bases. CDR3 protein: CAISEARDGTGYTF. CDR3 nucleotide sequence: TGTGCCATCAGTGAGGCCCGGGACGGAACTGGCTACACCTTC.